The sequence of this TCR beta chain was determined in a study of long-term antiretroviral therapy in people with HIV. Study-wide context: The earliest samples predate the 2015 immediate-ART recommendation by about a decade.

A v3.0 immunoSEQ assay was performed at survey level. The data were produced by immunoSEQ multiplex PCR, yet TCRdb's version contains in-frame clones alone and is incomplete. The data contain about 26,000 clones, more than 75% of them singletons. Study results and limitations: Blood dates from the mid-2000s to the late 2010s, possibly under older ART regimens. The range of CDR3 lengths in HIV repertoires proved narrower than that found in controls.

Every participant with HIV received treatment in the United States. The V end was cut by 4 bases, the J end by 5 bases, with 17 bases between. From germline, CDR1 is MNHEY and CDR2 SMNVEV (reference sequence). The CDR3 is 15 residues long. As concerns this clone: Antigen: not known.

This specimen was unsorted PBMCs, taken 4.8 years after starting antiretroviral therapy. This chain joins TRBV27 and TRBJ2-5; perhaps TRBD1 as D (6 bases). The receptor comes from a man aged 40-49 years with HIV. The CDR3 DNA reads TGTGCCAGCAGTTATCAGGGTTGGCAGGGGGAGACCCAGTACTTC. This gives the protein CASSYQGWQGETQYF.